One and the same sample provided the 8 T cell receptor beta chains below, sequenced in a study of blood T cell repertoires in COVID-19. The table came from immunoSEQ multiplex PCR; TCRdb's copy has only in-frame clones and leaves some out. The sample has some 300,000 clones, more than 70% seen once; the top ten hold 5.5% to 8%. Material for sequencing was peripheral blood. These receptors were taken from a woman aged 25 to 39 who had recovered from COVID-19.

J is TRBJ2-5 and V is TRBV5-1, with 8 bases fitting TRBD2. The V gene's germline CDR1 is SGHRS and CDR2 YFSETQ. This CDR3 has 14 amino acids. The V and J ends lost 7 bases and 4 bases, in that order; junction bases with no gene match: 9. This chain's CDR3 is CASQDGGVRETQYF. The CDR3, as DNA: TGCGCCAGCCAGGACGGGGGGGTTAGAGAGACCCAGTACTTC.

The gene calls are TRBV19 and TRBJ1-2; D is perhaps TRBD1 (5 bases). The V end was cut by 3 bases, the J end by 4 bases, with 12 bases between. Germline CDR1 reads LNHDA; CDR2 reads SQIVND (reference sequence). The CDR3 is made up of 14 amino acids. The CDR3 DNA is TGTGCCAGTAGTATTCGGCAGGGTGGCTATGGCTACACCTTC. Translation gives CASSIRQGGYGYTF.

The chain is built from TRBV19 and TRBJ2-4, with D possibly TRBD1 on 6 matching bases. Germline-derived CDR1 and CDR2 are LNHDA and SQIVND (reference sequence). V lost 5 bases to trimming and J lost 0 bases, with 17 bases between them. This CDR3 comprises 17 residues. CDR3 coding DNA: TGTGCCAGTAGTGTTAAACAGGGTAGAGGAGCCAAAAACATTCAGTACTTC. Translated, it gives CASSVKQGRGAKNIQYF. The variable domain in full, with the rest retrieved from reference TRBV19 and TRBJ2-4, is DGGITQSPKYLFRKEGQNVTLSCEQNLNHDAMYWYRQDPGQGLRLIYYSQIVNDFQKGDIAEGYSVSREKKESFPLTVTSAQKNPTAFYLCASSVKQGRGAKNIQYFGAGTRLSVL.

This clone was detected only a few times. The chain couples TRBV27 to TRBJ1-3; no clear D. Germline CDR1 is MNHEY and CDR2 is SMNVEV (reference sequence). The V and J ends lost 0 bases and 2 bases respectively, with 8 bases between them. This CDR3 region has 15 residues. The CDR3 sequence is CASSLSGLAGNTIYF. The CDR3, as DNA: TGTGCCAGCAGTTTATCCGGGTTGGCTGGAAACACCATATATTTT.

This chain links TRBV4-2 with TRBJ2-4, with D perhaps TRBD1 (5 bases). CDR3 size: 14 residues. The V end lost 0 bases, the J end lost 7 bases, and 10 bases lay between the germline ends. Germline-derived CDR1 and CDR2 are LGHNA and YNFKEQ. The CDR3 sequence: CASSQEGQGNIQYF. CDR3 DNA: TGTGCCAGCAGCCAAGAGGGCCAGGGTAACATTCAGTACTTC.

This clone showed up just a few times. V is TRBV7-2 and J is TRBJ2-5, with D possibly matching TRBD1 (5 bases). Germline lookup yields CDR1 SGHTA and CDR2 FQGNSA. The V gene lost 2 bases and the J gene lost 5 bases, with 12 bases spanning the gap. This CDR3 spans 14 amino acids. CDR3 sequence (DNA): TGTGCCAGCAGCTTATTAGGGGCTGGGGAGACCCAGTACTTC. As protein: CASSLLGAGETQYF.

This chain joins TRBV9 and TRBJ1-2, with D unresolved. Germline assignment: CDR1 SGDLS and CDR2 YYNGEE. The CDR3 is 12 amino acids. With 3 bases removed from V and 6 bases from J, the gap between germline ends came to 9 bases. This CDR3 is CASSANQNGYTF. CDR3 nucleotide sequence: TGTGCCAGCAGCGCGAACCAGAATGGCTACACCTTC.

V gene TRBV11-1 combines with J gene TRBJ1-1, with 7 positions matching TRBD1. CDR3 length: 14 residues. The V segment lost 2 bases and the J segment 5 bases; nucleotides outside the gene matches: 5. Looked up from germline, CDR1 is SGHAT and CDR2 is FQDESV (reference sequence). For the CDR3, the DNA is TGTGCCAGCAGCTTACTGACAGGGAGTACTGAAGCTTTCTTT. It is translated as CASSLLTGSTEAFF.